The rows below give T cell receptor beta chains drawn from one sample of a study of CD8 T cells in Susac syndrome. From the immunoSEQ multiplex PCR reads, TCRdb called clonotypes with MiXCR, one entry per CDR3 protein. This sample has 150,000 to 200,000 distinct CDR3 sequences; approximately 94% occur once, and the top ten carry about 0.095%. The sample was CD4+ T cells from PBMCs. Source of these receptors: a human donor with multiple sclerosis. The conserved cysteine and the conserved F or W are not part of the CDR3 here. A D gene is named only where the DNA matches it firmly.

j_gene,d_gene,v_gene,CDR3aa
TRBJ1-5,-,TRBV6-1,ASSPLRPGAANQPQH
TRBJ1-3,TRBD1,TRBV19,ASSTGSSGNTIY
TRBJ1-4,TRBD1,TRBV4-2,ASSRDRDEKLF
TRBJ2-7,TRBD2,TRBV2,ASRPGLATYEQY
TRBJ1-2,TRBD1,TRBV12-3/TRBV12-4,ASSLRDRAYAGYT
TRBJ2-1,-,TRBV12-3/TRBV12-4,ASTYSSSYNEQF
TRBJ1-2,-,TRBV5-4,ASSRYRDSYGYT
TRBJ2-7,TRBD2,TRBV6-1,ASMARTSGSGEQY
TRBJ2-6,-,TRBV7-2,ASSYSRGSGANVLT
TRBJ1-4,-,TRBV30,AWSGSGAGKLF
TRBJ1-5,-,TRBV3-1,ASSLGTINQPQH
TRBJ2-7,-,TRBV28,ASVQGGGYEQY
TRBJ2-2,-,TRBV9,ASSVAGEIGTGELF
TRBJ1-2,-,TRBV7-2,ASSFGTGFSGGYT
TRBJ2-4,-,TRBV28,ASSWGSKNIQY
TRBJ1-3,-,TRBV30,AWSGGQSSGNTIY
TRBJ1-1,-,TRBV6-2/TRBV6-3,ASSRIADTEAF
TRBJ1-6,-,TRBV7-8,ASSSGHLGIPLH
TRBJ2-7,-,TRBV4-3,ASSQDWRGSYEQY
TRBJ2-7,-,TRBV14,ASSQDLGYEQY
TRBJ2-3,TRBD2,TRBV4-3,ASKRLAGTSSTDTQY
TRBJ1-1,TRBD1,TRBV7-9,ASSPQGASEAF
TRBJ2-4,TRBD1,TRBV7-9,ASSFGTGKNRH
TRBJ2-7,-,TRBV20-1,SAQGELAASYEQY
TRBJ1-4,-,TRBV6-5,ASSYSGMAGTNEKLF
TRBJ2-7,-,TRBV10-3,AIRAAGLNYEQY
TRBJ1-1,-,TRBV7-2,ASSLAHGSEAF
TRBJ2-5,-,TRBV14,ASSQVGMGQETQY
TRBJ1-5,-,TRBV4-2,ASSQWEANQPQH
TRBJ1-5,TRBD1,TRBV23-1,ASSSETGNNQPQH
TRBJ1-1,TRBD1,TRBV11-2,ASSLVGQAVTEAF
TRBJ1-1,TRBD1,TRBV18,ASSGDRDTEAF
TRBJ2-7,-,TRBV5-1,ASSGSHPLEQY